The entry that follows covers one T cell receptor (beta chain) sequence. Its antigen is still unknown. The data were taken from a study of response to subunit inactivated influenza vaccine. Study-level points and caveats: The authors offered the suggestion that each seasonal influenza vaccination recruits few new T cells.

This CDR3 spans 14 amino acids. From germline, CDR1 is DFQATT and CDR2 SNEGSKA (reference sequence). The ends were cut back, 0 bases at V and 0 bases at J, with 9 bases in the middle. TCRdb passed the RT-PCR reads through MiXCR, listing each CDR3 protein once. The sample yields 200,000 to 300,000 distinct CDR3 sequences, roughly an eighth seen once. V gene TRBV20-1 combines with J gene TRBJ2-7; no firm D call. The input for sequencing was non-naive T cells sorted from PBMCs, taken 14 days before vaccination. This clonotype was obtained from a man aged 45-60 years who received an inactivated influenza vaccine. The CDR3: CSARDSGTSYEQYF. CDR3 sequence (DNA): TGCAGTGCTAGAGATTCCGGCACCTCCTACGAGCAGTACTTC.